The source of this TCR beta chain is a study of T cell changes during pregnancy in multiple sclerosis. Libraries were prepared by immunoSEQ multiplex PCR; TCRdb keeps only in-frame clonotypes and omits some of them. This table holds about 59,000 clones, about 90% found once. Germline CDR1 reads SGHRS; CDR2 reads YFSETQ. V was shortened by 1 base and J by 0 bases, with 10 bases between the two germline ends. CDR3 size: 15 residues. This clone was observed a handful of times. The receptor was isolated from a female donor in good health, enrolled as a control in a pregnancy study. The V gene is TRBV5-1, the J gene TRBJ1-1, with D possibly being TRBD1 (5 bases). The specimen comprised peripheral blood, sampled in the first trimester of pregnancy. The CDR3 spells CASSLSSGMNTEAFF. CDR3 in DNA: TGCGCCAGCAGCTTGTCCTCAGGGATGAACACTGAAGCTTTCTTT.